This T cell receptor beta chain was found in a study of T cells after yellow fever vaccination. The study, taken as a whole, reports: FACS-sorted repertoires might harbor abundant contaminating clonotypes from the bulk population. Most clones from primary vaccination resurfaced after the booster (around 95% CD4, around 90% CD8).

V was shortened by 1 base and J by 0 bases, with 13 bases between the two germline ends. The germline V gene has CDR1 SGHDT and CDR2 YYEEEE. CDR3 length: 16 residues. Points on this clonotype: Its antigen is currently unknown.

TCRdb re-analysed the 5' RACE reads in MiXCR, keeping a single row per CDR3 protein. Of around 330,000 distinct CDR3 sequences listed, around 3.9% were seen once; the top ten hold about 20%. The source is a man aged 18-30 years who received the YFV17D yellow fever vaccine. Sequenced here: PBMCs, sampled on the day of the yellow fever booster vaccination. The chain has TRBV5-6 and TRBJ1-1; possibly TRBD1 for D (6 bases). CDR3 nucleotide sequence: TGTGCCAGCAGCTTGCGGGGGGGGGCATTGAACACTGAAGCTTTCTTT. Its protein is CASSLRGGALNTEAFF.